These 2 T cell receptor beta chains were all obtained from the same sample, sequenced in a study of blood T cell dynamics during melanoma immunotherapy. Overall study results and limits: The most clonal sorted CD8+ subset, immune-effector cells, was closest to cell-free DNA CDR3 sequences.

The repertoire was sequenced with immunoSEQ multiplex PCR; TCRdb's copy has only in-frame clones and lacks some. The sample has about 2,000 clones; more than 75% are singletons. Time point defined: week 3, after first cycle of checkpoint inhibitor. Memory T cells counted as immune-effector cells when CD3+ CD4- CD8+ CD45RA- CD45RO-high CD27- CCR7-. These receptors are not linked to any known antigen. Source: CD8+ T cells from blood, taken from a patient treated with checkpoint blockade. These receptors all come from a human donor with melanoma.

The rearrangement joins TRBV7-2 to TRBJ1-5; 8 bases are a match to TRBD1. Germline V lookup: CDR1 SGHTA, CDR2 FQGNSA. V was pared by 4 bases and J by 3 bases, with 5 bases of the junction left unmatched. This CDR3 comprises 15 residues. The DNA for the CDR3 is TGTGCCAGCAGCTGGGGACAGGAACTCAATCAGCCCCAGCATTTT. Its translation: CASSWGQELNQPQHF.

The chain joins TRBV11-2 to TRBJ2-1; tentative D call: TRBD1 (6 bases). The length of the CDR3 is 12 residues. Deletions cut 6 bases from V and 10 bases from J, with 13 bases between. Germline CDR1 SGHAT, CDR2 FQNNGV. CDR3 DNA sequence: TGTGCCAGCAGGACAACAGGGAAAGAGCAGTTCTTC. Protein sequence: CASRTTGKEQFF.